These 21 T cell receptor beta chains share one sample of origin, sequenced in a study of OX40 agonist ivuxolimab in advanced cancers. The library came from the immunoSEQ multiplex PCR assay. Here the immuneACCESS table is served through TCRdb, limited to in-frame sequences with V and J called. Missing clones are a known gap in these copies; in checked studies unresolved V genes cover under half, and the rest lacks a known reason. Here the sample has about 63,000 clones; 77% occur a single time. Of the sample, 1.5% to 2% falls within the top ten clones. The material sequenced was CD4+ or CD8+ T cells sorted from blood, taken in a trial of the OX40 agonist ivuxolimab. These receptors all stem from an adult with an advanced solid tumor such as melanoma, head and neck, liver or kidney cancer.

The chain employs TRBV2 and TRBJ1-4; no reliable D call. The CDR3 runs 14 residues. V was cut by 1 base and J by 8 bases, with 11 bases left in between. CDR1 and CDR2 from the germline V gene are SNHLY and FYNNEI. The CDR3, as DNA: TGTGCCAGCAGTGAAGGGCGTAGTAGCGAAAAACTGTTTTTT. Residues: CASSEGRSSEKLFF.

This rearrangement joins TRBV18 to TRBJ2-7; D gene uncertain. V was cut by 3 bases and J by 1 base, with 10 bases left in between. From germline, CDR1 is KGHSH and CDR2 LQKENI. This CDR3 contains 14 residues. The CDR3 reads CASSPQESSYEQYF. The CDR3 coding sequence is TGTGCCAGCTCACCGCAAGAATCTTCCTACGAGCAGTACTTC.

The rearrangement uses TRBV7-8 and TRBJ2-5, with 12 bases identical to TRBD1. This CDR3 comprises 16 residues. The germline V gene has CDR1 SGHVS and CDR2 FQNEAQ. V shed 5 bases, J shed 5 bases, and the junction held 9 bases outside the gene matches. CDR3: CASSPRGQGASETQYF. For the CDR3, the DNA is TGTGCCAGCAGCCCGAGGGGACAGGGGGCATCGGAGACCCAGTACTTC. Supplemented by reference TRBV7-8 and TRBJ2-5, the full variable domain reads GAGVSQSPRYKVAKRGQDVALRCDPISGHVSLFWYQQALGQGPEFLTYFQNEAQLDKSGLPSDRFFAERPEGSVSTLKIQRTQQEDSAVYLCASSPRGQGASETQYFGPGTRLLVL.

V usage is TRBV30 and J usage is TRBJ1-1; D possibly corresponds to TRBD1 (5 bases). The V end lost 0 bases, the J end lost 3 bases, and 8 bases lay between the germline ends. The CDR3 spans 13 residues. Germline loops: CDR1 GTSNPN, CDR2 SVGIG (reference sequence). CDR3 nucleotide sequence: TGTGCCTGGAGTGTACTGGGGGACACTGAAGCTTTCTTT. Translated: CAWSVLGDTEAFF.

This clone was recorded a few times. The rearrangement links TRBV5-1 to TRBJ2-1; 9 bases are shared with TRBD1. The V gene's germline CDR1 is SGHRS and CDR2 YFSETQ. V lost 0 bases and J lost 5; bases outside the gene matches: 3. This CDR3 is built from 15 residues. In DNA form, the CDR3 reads TGCGCCAGCAGCTTGGTACAGGGGGCCAACAATGAGCAGTTCTTC. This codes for CASSLVQGANNEQFF.

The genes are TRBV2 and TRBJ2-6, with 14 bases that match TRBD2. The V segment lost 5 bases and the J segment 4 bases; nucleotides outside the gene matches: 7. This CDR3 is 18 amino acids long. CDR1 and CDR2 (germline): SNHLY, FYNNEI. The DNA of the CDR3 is TGTGCCAGCAGTCCGGGACTAGCGGGAGCGGGAGGGGCCAACGTCCTGACTTTC. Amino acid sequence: CASSPGLAGAGGANVLTF.

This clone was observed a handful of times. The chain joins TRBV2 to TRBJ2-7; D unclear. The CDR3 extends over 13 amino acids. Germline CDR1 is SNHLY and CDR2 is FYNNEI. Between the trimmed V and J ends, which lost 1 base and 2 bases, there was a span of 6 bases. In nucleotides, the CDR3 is TGTGCCAGCAGTGAAGGACTTGCCTACGAGCAGTACTTC. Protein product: CASSEGLAYEQYF.

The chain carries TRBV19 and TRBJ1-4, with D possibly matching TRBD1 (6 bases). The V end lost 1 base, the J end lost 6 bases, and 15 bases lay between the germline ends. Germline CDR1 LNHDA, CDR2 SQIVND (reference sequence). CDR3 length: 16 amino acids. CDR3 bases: TGTGCCAGTAGTATAGTCCAGGGGCCGCGGCATGAAAAACTGTTTTTT. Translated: CASSIVQGPRHEKLFF.

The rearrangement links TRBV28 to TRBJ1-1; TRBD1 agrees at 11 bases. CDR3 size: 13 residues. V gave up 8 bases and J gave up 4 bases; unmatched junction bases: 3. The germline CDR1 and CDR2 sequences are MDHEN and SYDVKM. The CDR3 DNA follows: TGTGCCAGCGAGGGGACAGGGGGCACTGAAGCTTTCTTT. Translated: CASEGTGGTEAFF.

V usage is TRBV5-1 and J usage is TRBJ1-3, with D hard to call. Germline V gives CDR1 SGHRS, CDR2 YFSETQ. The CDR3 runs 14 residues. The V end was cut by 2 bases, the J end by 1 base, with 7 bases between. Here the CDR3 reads CASSFSPSGNTIYF. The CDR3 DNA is TGCGCCAGCAGCTTCAGCCCTTCTGGAAACACCATATATTTT.

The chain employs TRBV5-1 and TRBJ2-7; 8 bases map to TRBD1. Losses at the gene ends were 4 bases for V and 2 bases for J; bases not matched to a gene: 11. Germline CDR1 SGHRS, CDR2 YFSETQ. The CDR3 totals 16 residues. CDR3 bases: TGCGCCAGCAGCACTTCCGGGACAGGCATACCCTACGAGCAGTACTTC. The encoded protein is CASSTSGTGIPYEQYF.

CDR3 DNA: TGTGCCAGCATGAGTGGGGACAGTGATTCACCCCTCCACTTT. Its translation: CASMSGDSDSPLHF. The V call is TRBV2, the J call TRBJ1-6; TRBD1 aligns across 7 bases. J lost 8 bases, V lost 7 bases, and 8 bases had no gene match. CDR3 length: 14 amino acids. Per germline, CDR1 SNHLY and CDR2 FYNNEI.

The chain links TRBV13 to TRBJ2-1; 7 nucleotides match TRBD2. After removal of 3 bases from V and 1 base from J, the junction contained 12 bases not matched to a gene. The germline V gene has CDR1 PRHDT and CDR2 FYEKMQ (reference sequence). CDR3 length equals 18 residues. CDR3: CASSFIIWGGLSYNEQFF. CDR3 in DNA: TGTGCCAGCAGCTTTATAATCTGGGGGGGACTGTCCTACAATGAGCAGTTCTTC.

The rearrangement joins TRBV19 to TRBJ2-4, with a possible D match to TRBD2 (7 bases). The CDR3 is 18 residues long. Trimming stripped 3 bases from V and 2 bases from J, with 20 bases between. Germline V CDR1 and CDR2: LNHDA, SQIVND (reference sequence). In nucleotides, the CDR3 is TGTGCCAGTAGTATTACTTACGGCGGGGGCGCGACCAAAAACATTCAGTACTTC. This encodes CASSITYGGGATKNIQYF.

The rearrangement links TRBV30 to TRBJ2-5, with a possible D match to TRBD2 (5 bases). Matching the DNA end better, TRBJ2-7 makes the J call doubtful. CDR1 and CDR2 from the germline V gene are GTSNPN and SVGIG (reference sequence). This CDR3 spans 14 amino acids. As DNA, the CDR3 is TGTGCCTGGAGTGTCAGGACTGGATCCTACGAGCAGTACTTC. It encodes CAWSVRTGSYEQYF.

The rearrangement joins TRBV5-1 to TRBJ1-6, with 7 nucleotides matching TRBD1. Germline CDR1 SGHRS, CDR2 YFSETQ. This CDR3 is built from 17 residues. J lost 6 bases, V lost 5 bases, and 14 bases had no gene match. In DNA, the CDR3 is TGCGCCAGCAGTTTTAGGCAGAGGACAGGAGGTAATTCACCCCTCCACTTT. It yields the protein CASSFRQRTGGNSPLHF.

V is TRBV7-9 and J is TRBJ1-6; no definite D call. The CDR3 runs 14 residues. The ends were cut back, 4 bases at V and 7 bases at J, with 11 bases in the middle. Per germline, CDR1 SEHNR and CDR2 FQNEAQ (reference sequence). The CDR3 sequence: CASSSTDLNSPLHF. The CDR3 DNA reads TGTGCCAGCAGCTCCACAGATCTCAATTCACCCCTCCACTTT. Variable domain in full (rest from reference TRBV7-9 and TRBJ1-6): DTGVSQNPRHKITKRGQNVTFRCDPISEHNRLYWYRQTLGQGPEFLTYFQNEAQLEKSRLLSDRFSAERPKGSFSTLEIQRTEQGDSAMYLCASSSTDLNSPLHFGNGTRLTVT.

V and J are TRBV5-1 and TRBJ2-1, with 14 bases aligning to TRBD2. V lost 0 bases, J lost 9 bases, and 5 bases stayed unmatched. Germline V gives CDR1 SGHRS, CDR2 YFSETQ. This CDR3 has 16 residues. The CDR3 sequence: CASSLVGLAGGGEQFF. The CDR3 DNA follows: TGCGCCAGCAGCTTGGTCGGACTAGCGGGGGGCGGTGAGCAGTTCTTC. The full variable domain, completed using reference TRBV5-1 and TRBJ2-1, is KAGVTQTPRYLIKTRGQQVTLSCSPISGHRSVSWYQQTPGQGLQFLFEYFSETQRNKGNFPGRFSGRQFSNSRSEMNVSTLELGDSALYLCASSLVGLAGGGEQFFGPGTRLTVL.

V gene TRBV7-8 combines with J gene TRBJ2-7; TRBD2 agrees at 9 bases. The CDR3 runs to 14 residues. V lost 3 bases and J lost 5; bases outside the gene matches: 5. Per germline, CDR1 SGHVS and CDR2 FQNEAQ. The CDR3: CASSFRLAVDEQYF. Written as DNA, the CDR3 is TGTGCCAGCAGCTTCCGACTAGCGGTCGACGAGCAGTACTTC.

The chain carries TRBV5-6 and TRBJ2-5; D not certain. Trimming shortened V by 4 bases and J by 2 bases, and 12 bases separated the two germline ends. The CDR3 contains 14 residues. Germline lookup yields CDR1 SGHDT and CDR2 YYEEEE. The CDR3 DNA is TGTGCCAGCAGCCTCTTAGGTGCTCAAGAGACCCAGTACTTC. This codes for CASSLLGAQETQYF.

This chain's CDR3 is CASSSGPQETQYF. The CDR3 DNA sequence: TGTGCCAGCTCGAGCGGACCCCAAGAGACCCAGTACTTC. This rearrangement joins TRBV9 to TRBJ2-5; perhaps TRBD2 as D (5 bases). Trimming took 7 bases from V and 1 from J, leaving 11 bases between them. The germline gives CDR1 SGDLS, CDR2 YYNGEE. This CDR3 is built from 13 residues.